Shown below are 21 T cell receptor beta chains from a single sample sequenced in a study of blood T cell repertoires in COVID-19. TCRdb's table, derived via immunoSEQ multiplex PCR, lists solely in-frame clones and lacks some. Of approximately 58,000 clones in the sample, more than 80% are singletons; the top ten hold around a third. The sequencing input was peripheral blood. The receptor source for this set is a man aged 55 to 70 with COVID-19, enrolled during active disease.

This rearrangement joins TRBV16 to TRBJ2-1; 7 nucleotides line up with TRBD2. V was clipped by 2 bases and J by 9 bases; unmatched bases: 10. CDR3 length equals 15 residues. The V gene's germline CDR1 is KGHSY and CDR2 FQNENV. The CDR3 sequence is CASSQQGTTRGEQFF. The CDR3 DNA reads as TGTGCCAGCAGCCAACAAGGGACTACCAGAGGTGAGCAGTTCTTC.

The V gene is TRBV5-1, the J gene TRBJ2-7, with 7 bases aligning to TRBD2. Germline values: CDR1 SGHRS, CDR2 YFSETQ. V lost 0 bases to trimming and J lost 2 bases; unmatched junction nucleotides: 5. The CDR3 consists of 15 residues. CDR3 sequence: CASSLGRGKTYEQYF. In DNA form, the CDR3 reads TGCGCCAGCAGCTTGGGGCGGGGGAAAACCTACGAGCAGTACTTC.

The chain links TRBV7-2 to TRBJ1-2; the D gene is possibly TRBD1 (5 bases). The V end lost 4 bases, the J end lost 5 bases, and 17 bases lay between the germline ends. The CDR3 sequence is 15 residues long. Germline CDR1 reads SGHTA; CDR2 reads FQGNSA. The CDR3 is CASSSRTGDGYGYTF. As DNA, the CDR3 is TGTGCCAGCAGCTCTCGGACGGGGGACGGATATGGCTACACCTTC.

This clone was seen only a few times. The CDR3 DNA is TGTGCCAGCAGCACTAATCTCGAGGACACCTACGAGCAGTACTTC. This encodes CASSTNLEDTYEQYF. V and J are TRBV5-6 and TRBJ2-7, with D possibly being TRBD1 (5 bases). The germline V gene has CDR1 SGHDT and CDR2 YYEEEE. The CDR3 covers 15 residues. V was trimmed by 4 bases and J by 2 bases, leaving 16 bases between them.

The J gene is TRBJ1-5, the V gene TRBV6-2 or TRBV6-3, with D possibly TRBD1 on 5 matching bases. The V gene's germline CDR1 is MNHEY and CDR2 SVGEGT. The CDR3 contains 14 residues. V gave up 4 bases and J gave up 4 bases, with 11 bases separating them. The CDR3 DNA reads TGTGCCAGCAGTTGGCAGGGAGGGAATCAGCCCCAGCATTTT. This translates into CASSWQGGNQPQHF.

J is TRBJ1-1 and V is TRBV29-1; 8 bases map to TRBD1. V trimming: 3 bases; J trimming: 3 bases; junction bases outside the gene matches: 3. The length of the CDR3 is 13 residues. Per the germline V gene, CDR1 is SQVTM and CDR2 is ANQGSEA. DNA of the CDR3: TGCAGCGTTGACGGACAGGGTTACACTGAAGCTTTCTTT. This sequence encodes CSVDGQGYTEAFF.

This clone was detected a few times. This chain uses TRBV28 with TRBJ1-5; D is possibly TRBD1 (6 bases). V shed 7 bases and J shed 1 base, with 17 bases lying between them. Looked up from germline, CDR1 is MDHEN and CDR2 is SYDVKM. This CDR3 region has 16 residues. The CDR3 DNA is TGTGCCAGCACTGGGGGCGCAGGGTGGAGCAATCAGCCCCAGCATTTT. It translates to CASTGGAGWSNQPQHF.

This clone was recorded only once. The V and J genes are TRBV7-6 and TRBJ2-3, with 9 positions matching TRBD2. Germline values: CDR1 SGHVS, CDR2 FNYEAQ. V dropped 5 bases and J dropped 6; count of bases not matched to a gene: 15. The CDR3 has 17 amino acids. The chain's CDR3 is CASSPRQGGGVRDTQYF. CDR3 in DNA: TGTGCCAGCAGCCCCCGACAGGGCGGGGGGGTCCGGGATACGCAGTATTTT.

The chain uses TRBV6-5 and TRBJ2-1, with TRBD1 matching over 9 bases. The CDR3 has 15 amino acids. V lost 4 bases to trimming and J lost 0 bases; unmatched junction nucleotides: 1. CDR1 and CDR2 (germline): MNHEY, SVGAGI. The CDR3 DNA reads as TGTGCCAGCAGTTCGACAGGGGGCTCCTACAATGAGCAGTTCTTC. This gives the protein CASSSTGGSYNEQFF.

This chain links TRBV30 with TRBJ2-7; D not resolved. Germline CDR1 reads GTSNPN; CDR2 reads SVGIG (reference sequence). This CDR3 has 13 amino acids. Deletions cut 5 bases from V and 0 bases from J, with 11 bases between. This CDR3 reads CAWVLPSSYEQYF. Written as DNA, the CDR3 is TGTGCCTGGGTATTACCGAGCTCCTACGAGCAGTACTTC. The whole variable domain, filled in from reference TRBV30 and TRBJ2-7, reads SQTIHQWPATLVQPVGSPLSLECTVEGTSNPNLYWYRQAAGRGLQLLFYSVGIGQISSEVPQNLSASRPQDRQFILSSKKLLLSDSGFYLCAWVLPSSYEQYFGPGTRLTVT.

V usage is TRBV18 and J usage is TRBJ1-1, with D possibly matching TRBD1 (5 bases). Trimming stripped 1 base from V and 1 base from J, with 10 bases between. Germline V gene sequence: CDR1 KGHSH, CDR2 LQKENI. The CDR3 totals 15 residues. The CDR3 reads CASSPQGFGNTEAFF. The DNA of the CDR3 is TGTGCCAGCTCACCACAGGGGTTTGGGAACACTGAAGCTTTCTTT.

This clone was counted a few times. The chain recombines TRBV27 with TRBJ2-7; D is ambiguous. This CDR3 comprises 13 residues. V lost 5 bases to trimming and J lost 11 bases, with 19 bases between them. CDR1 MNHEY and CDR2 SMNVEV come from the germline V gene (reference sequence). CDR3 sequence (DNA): TGTGCCAGCAGTCCCCTTGCCCTACTTGAGGAGTACTTC. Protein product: CASSPLALLEEYF.

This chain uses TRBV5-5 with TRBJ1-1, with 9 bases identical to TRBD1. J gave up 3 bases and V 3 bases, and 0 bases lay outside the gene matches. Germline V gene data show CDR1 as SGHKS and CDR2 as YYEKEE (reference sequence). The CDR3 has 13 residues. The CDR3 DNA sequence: TGTGCCAGCAGCTGGACAGGGGACACTGAAGCTTTCTTT. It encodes CASSWTGDTEAFF.

Here the CDR3 DNA reads TGTGCCAGTCAGGACAGGGGAAACATTCAGTACTTC. Protein sequence: CASQDRGNIQYF. The chain is built from TRBV19 and TRBJ2-4, with TRBD1 matching 9 bases. CDR3 size: 12 residues. J lost 6 bases, V lost 8 bases, and 2 bases had no gene match. CDR1 is LNHDA, CDR2 SQIVND, per germline (reference sequence).

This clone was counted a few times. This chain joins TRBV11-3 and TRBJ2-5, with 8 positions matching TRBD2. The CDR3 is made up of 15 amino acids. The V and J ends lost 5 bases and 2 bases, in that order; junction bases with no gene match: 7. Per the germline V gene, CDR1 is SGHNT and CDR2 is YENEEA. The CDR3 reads CASSIAGGRQETQYF. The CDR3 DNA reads TGTGCCAGCAGCATTGCGGGAGGTCGACAAGAGACCCAGTACTTC.

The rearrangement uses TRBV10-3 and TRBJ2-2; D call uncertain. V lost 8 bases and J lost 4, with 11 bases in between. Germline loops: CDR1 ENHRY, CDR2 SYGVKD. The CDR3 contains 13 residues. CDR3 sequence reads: CAIGYTTTGELFF. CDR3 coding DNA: TGTGCCATCGGCTACACTACCACCGGGGAGCTGTTTTTT.

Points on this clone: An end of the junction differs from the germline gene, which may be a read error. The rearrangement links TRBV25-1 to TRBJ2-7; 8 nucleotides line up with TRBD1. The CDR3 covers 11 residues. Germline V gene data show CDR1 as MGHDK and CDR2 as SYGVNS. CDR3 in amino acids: CASSELGQVNF. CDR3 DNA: TGTGCCAGCAGTGAATTGGGACAGGTAAATTTC.

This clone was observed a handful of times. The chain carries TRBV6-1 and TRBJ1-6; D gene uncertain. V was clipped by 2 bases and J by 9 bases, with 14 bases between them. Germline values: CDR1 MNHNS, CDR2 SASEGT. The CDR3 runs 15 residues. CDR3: CASSERSPLTSPLHF. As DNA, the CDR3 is TGTGCCAGCAGTGAACGCTCCCCTCTAACTTCACCCCTCCACTTT.

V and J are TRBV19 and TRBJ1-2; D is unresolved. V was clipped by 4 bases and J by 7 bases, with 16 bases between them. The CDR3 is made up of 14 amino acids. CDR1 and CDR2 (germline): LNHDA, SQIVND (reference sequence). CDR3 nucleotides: TGTGCCAGTAGTAGCTTGGGCCTCGTGAGTGGCTACACCTTC. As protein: CASSSLGLVSGYTF.

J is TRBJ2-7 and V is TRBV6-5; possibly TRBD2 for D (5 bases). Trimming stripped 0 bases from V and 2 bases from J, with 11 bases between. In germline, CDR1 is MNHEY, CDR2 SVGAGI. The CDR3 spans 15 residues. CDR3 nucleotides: TGTGCCAGCAGTTACTCGAGCCGCGGGCCCTACGAGCAGTACTTC. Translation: CASSYSSRGPYEQYF.

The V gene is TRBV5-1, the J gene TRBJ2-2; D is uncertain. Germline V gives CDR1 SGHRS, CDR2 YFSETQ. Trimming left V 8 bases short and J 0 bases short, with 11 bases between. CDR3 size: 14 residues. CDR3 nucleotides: TGCGCCAGTAGGAGATCCGCGAACACCGGGGAGCTGTTTTTT. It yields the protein CASRRSANTGELFF. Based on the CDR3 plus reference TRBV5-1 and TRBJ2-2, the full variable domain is KAGVTQTPRYLIKTRGQQVTLSCSPISGHRSVSWYQQTPGQGLQFLFEYFSETQRNKGNFPGRFSGRQFSNSRSEMNVSTLELGDSALYLCASRRSANTGELFFGEGSRLTVL.